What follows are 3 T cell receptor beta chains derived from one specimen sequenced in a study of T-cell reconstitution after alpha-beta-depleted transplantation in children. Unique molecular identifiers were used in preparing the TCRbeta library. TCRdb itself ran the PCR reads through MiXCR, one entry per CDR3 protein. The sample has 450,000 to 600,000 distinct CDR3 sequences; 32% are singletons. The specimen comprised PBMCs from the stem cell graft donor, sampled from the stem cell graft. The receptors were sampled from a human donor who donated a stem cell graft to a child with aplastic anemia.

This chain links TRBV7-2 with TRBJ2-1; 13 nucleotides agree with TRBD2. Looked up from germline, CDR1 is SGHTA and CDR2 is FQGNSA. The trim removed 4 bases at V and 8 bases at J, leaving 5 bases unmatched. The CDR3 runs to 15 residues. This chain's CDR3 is CASSWNGLAGDEQFF. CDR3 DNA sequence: TGTGCCAGCAGCTGGAATGGACTAGCGGGAGATGAGCAGTTCTTC.

The CDR3 reads CATSDTLHDEQFF. The DNA for the CDR3 is TGTGCCACCAGTGATACGCTTCACGATGAGCAGTTCTTC. The chain is built from TRBV24-1 and TRBJ2-1; D is unclear. The germline V gene has CDR1 KGHDR and CDR2 SFDVKD. CDR3 length: 13 residues. Trimming shortened V by 3 bases and J by 8 bases, and 10 bases separated the two germline ends.

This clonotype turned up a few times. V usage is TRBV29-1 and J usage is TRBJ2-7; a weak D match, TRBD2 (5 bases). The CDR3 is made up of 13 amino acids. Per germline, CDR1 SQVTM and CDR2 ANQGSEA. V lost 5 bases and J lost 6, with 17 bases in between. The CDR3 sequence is CSVYSPRVREQYF. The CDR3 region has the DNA TGCAGCGTTTACTCCCCGCGGGTTCGCGAGCAGTACTTC.